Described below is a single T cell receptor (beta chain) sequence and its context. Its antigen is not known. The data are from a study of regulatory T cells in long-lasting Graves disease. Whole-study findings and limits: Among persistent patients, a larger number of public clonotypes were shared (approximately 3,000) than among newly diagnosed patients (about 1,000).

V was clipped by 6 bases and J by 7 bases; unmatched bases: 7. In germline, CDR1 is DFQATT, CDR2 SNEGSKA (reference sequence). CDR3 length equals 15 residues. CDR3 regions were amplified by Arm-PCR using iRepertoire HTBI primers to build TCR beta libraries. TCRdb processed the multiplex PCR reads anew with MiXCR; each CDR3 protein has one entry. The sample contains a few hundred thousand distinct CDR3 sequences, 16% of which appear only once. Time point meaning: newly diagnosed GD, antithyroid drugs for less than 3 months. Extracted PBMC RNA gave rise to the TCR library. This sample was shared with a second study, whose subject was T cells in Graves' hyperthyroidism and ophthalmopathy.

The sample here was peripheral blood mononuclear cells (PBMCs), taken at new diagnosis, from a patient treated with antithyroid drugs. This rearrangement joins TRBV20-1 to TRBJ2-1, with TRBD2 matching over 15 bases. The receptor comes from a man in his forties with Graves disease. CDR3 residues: CSAEGLAGGQNEQFF. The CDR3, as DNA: TGCAGTGCGGAAGGACTAGCGGGGGGGCAGAATGAGCAGTTCTTC.